Below are 22 T cell receptor beta chains sequenced from a single sample in a study of beta chain features in type 1 diabetes. TCRB transcripts that were expressed got sequenced, as all of the isolated RNA had been reverse transcribed. Sequenced by immunoSEQ multiplex PCR; TCRdb stores in-frame clones only, minus some. The sample comprises 400,000 to 450,000 clones, 14% of which are singletons, and roughly 0.036% rests with the top ten. The source material was naive CD4+ T cells from blood. The receptor set was obtained from a man aged 25 to 40 in good health.

This clone has a handful of counts. The gene calls are TRBV7-6 and TRBJ2-7; D uncertain. The V end lost 0 bases, the J end lost 0 bases, and 9 bases lay between the germline ends. Germline V gives CDR1 SGHVS, CDR2 FNYEAQ. The CDR3 runs 15 residues. DNA for the CDR3: TGTGCCAGCAGCTTAGCGGCAGGCCTCTCCTACGAGCAGTACTTC. It specifies CASSLAAGLSYEQYF. The full variable domain, rest sourced from reference TRBV7-6 and TRBJ2-7, is GAGVSQSPRYKVTKRGQDVALRCDPISGHVSLYWYRQALGQGPEFLTYFNYEAQQDKSGLPNDRFSAERPEGSISTLTIQRTEQRDSAMYRCASSLAAGLSYEQYFGPGTRLTVT.

This clone occurred a few times. The gene calls are TRBV6-1 and TRBJ2-7; D is perhaps TRBD1 (6 bases). CDR1 MNHNS and CDR2 SASEGT come from the germline V gene. Between the trimmed V and J ends, which lost 2 bases and 2 bases, there was a span of 19 bases. The CDR3 loop spans 17 amino acids. The CDR3 here is CASSEPTQGWGAYEQYV. The CDR3 DNA reads TGTGCCAGCAGTGAACCGACACAGGGATGGGGCGCCTACGAGCAGTACGTC.

This clone has just a few counts. This chain uses TRBV5-6 with TRBJ1-1; no reliable D call. Germline V CDR1 and CDR2: SGHDT, YYEEEE. V was cut by 4 bases and J by 2 bases, with 9 bases left in between. There are 13 residues in the CDR3. The CDR3 coding sequence is TGTGCCAGCAGCGCCTCCCTAAACACTGAAGCTTTCTTT. Its protein is CASSASLNTEAFF.

CDR3 sequence reads: CASSPTGLAKNIQYF. The CDR3 nucleotides read TGTGCCAGCAGTCCGACGGGTCTAGCCAAAAACATTCAGTACTTC. The chain combines TRBV6-6 with TRBJ2-4; D gene ambiguous. Germline V gives CDR1 MNHNY, CDR2 SVGAGI (reference sequence). The CDR3 runs 15 residues. Trimming left V 5 bases short and J 0 bases short, with 11 bases between.

The chain has TRBV4-2 and TRBJ1-5; D possibly corresponds to TRBD1 (5 bases). Germline V gene sequence: CDR1 LGHNA, CDR2 YNFKEQ. The CDR3 extends over 13 amino acids. Trimming pared 4 bases from V and 5 bases from J, leaving 9 bases between. In DNA, the CDR3 is TGTGCCAGCAGCCGAGGAGGGGATCAGCCCCAGCATTTT. This codes for CASSRGGDQPQHF.

This rearrangement joins TRBV6-5 to TRBJ2-3; D is unclear. The germline V and J ends were trimmed by 4 bases and 4 bases, with 18 bases remaining between them. Germline V gene sequence: CDR1 MNHEY, CDR2 SVGAGI. The CDR3 runs to 16 residues. In DNA form, the CDR3 reads TGTGCCAGCAGTTCCCGTTTCTTTAGTAGGTCAGATACGCAGTATTTT. Its protein product is CASSSRFFSRSDTQYF.

This clone has only a few counts. J is TRBJ2-3 and V is TRBV6-5; D not certain. V was shortened by 2 bases and J by 2 bases, with 8 bases between the two germline ends. This CDR3 has 14 residues. CDR1 MNHEY and CDR2 SVGAGI come from the germline V gene. CDR3: CASSYRRNTDTQYF. The DNA for the CDR3 is TGTGCCAGCAGTTACAGGCGGAACACAGATACGCAGTATTTT.

This clone was observed a few times. This chain uses TRBV29-1 with TRBJ1-2; 7 nucleotides agree with TRBD1. From germline, CDR1 is SQVTM and CDR2 ANQGSEA. Trimming at V came to 4 bases and at J to 7 bases, leaving 6 bases not matched to a gene. CDR3 size: 12 residues. The CDR3 DNA reads TGCAGCGTTGTCCAAACAGGGGTTGGCTACACCTTC. This encodes CSVVQTGVGYTF.

This clone was found a few times. The rearrangement links TRBV5-1 to TRBJ2-7, with 7 positions matching TRBD1. This CDR3 has 16 residues. V trimming: 0 bases; J trimming: 3 bases; junction bases outside the gene matches: 9. The germline V gene has CDR1 SGHRS and CDR2 YFSETQ. CDR3 region: CASSLAFGDRDYEQYF. The CDR3, as DNA: TGCGCCAGCAGCTTGGCCTTCGGGGACAGAGACTACGAGCAGTACTTC.

The CDR3 reads CATSRGARRGSTDTQYF. The CDR3 coding sequence is TGTGCCACCAGCAGAGGGGCTAGGCGGGGCAGCACAGATACGCAGTATTTT. V and J are TRBV15 and TRBJ2-3; TRBD2 might be the D (6 bases). The CDR3 consists of 17 residues. V was pared by 1 base and J by 0 bases, with 14 bases between. Germline V gene data show CDR1 as LNHNV and CDR2 as YYDKDF (reference sequence). Full variable domain (outside the CDR3, taken from reference TRBV15 and TRBJ2-3): DAMVIQNPRYQVTQFGKPVTLSCSQTLNHNVMYWYQQKSSQAPKLLFHYYDKDFNNEADTPDNFQSRRPNTSFCFLDIRSPGLGDTAMYLCATSRGARRGSTDTQYFGPGTRLTVL.

J is TRBJ2-3 and V is TRBV20-1; unclear D gene. This CDR3 spans 11 amino acids. V lost 7 bases and J lost 2, with 7 bases in between. CDR1 is DFQATT and CDR2 is SNEGSKA in the germline V gene (reference sequence). The CDR3 sequence: CSGRITDTQYF. CDR3 in DNA: TGCAGTGGCAGGATCACAGATACGCAGTATTTT.

The table lists this clone with a few counts. V is TRBV6-6 and J is TRBJ2-5; tentative D call: TRBD1 (5 bases). The CDR3 consists of 13 residues. The germline V gene has CDR1 MNHNY and CDR2 SVGAGI (reference sequence). Deletions cut 2 bases from V and 3 bases from J, with 7 bases between. The chain's CDR3 is CASSYVGEETQYF. CDR3 DNA: TGTGCCAGCAGTTACGTAGGGGAAGAGACCCAGTACTTC.

The V call is TRBV15, the J call TRBJ2-3; 9 bases match TRBD2. CDR1 LNHNV and CDR2 YYDKDF come from the germline V gene (reference sequence). Trimming took 0 bases from V and 0 from J; bases not matched to a gene: 10. This CDR3 has 19 amino acids. The CDR3 nucleotides are TGTGCCACCAGCAGAGATCAAGGGACTAGCACCCGGAGCACAGATACGCAGTATTTT. Its translation: CATSRDQGTSTRSTDTQYF.

This clone appeared a few times. The CDR3 sequence is CATSRDLVEAFF. In nucleotides, the CDR3 is TGTGCCACCAGCAGAGATCTCGTTGAAGCTTTCTTT. The genes are TRBV15 and TRBJ1-1; D ambiguous. Between the trimmed V and J ends, which lost 0 bases and 7 bases, there was a span of 6 bases. The CDR3 runs to 12 residues. Germline CDR1 LNHNV, CDR2 YYDKDF (reference sequence).

The chain is built from TRBV7-2 and TRBJ2-5; D remains ambiguous. From germline, CDR1 is SGHTA and CDR2 FQGNSA. Trimming took 6 bases from V and 0 from J, leaving 17 bases between them. This CDR3 has 16 amino acids. The CDR3 sequence is CASRLSGRLDQETQYF. The DNA for the CDR3 is TGTGCCAGCAGGCTCTCCGGGCGCCTCGACCAAGAGACCCAGTACTTC.

The chain combines TRBV19 with TRBJ2-2, with TRBD1 as a possible D gene (6 bases). With 4 bases removed from V and 1 base from J, the gap between germline ends came to 7 bases. Germline CDR1 is LNHDA and CDR2 is SQIVND (reference sequence). The CDR3 contains 14 residues. The DNA of the CDR3 is TGTGCCAGTAGTACGGGACAGAACACCGGGGAGCTGTTTTTT. Protein product: CASSTGQNTGELFF. The entire variable domain, with the rest obtained from reference TRBV19 and TRBJ2-2, is as follows: DGGITQSPKYLFRKEGQNVTLSCEQNLNHDAMYWYRQDPGQGLRLIYYSQIVNDFQKGDIAEGYSVSREKKESFPLTVTSAQKNPTAFYLCASSTGQNTGELFFGEGSRLTVL.

This clone was counted between two and nine times. The CDR3 coding sequence is TGTGCCATCAGTGAGTCGACAGGGGGCCAGCCCCAGCATTTT. Amino acids: CAISESTGGQPQHF. This rearrangement joins TRBV10-3 to TRBJ1-5; the match to TRBD1 covers 10 bases. Germline CDR1 and CDR2: ENHRY and SYGVKD. J was trimmed by 7 bases and V by 0 bases; bases with no gene match: 0. The CDR3 is 14 residues long.

Only a few counts were recorded for this clone. The V gene is TRBV30, the J gene TRBJ1-2; D gene uncertain. V lost 3 bases, J lost 0 bases, and 17 bases lay in between. The CDR3 is 16 amino acids. Germline-derived CDR1 and CDR2 are GTSNPN and SVGIG (reference sequence). The CDR3 DNA reads TGTGCCTGGAGGCCCCCTCCGACCTATACTAACTATGGCTACACCTTC. Its protein is CAWRPPPTYTNYGYTF.

This clone was seen only a few times. The chain uses TRBV10-3 and TRBJ2-1; 9 bases map to TRBD1. Germline lookup yields CDR1 ENHRY and CDR2 SYGVKD. This CDR3 spans 15 amino acids. J gave up 3 bases and V 6 bases, and 6 bases lay outside the gene matches. The CDR3 bases are TGTGCCATCAGGAGAGGGGACAGGGACTACAATGAGCAGTTCTTC. Protein product: CAIRRGDRDYNEQFF.

This chain connects TRBV5-1 to TRBJ1-1; D is undetermined. V was trimmed by 5 bases and J by 1 base, leaving 18 bases between them. Germline loops: CDR1 SGHRS, CDR2 YFSETQ. This CDR3 contains 16 residues. In DNA form, the CDR3 reads TGCGCCAGCAGTTCCTCCGAGAGAACGAGGAACACTGAAGCTTTCTTT. This sequence encodes CASSSSERTRNTEAFF.

This sequence joins TRBV7-9 and TRBJ2-1, with a tentative D call TRBD1 (6 bases). Looked up from germline, CDR1 is SEHNR and CDR2 is FQNEAQ (reference sequence). V was shortened by 0 bases and J by 7 bases, with 13 bases between the two germline ends. CDR3 size: 15 residues. The CDR3 is CASSLAGADYNEQFF. The CDR3 DNA reads TGTGCCAGCAGCTTAGCGGGGGCGGATTATAATGAGCAGTTCTTC. Full variable domain (remainder filled in from reference TRBV7-9 and TRBJ2-1): DTGVSQNPRHKITKRGQNVTFRCDPISEHNRLYWYRQTLGQGPEFLTYFQNEAQLEKSRLLSDRFSAERPKGSFSTLEIQRTEQGDSAMYLCASSLAGADYNEQFFGPGTRLTVL.

The V and J genes are TRBV30 and TRBJ1-1; 7 bases map to TRBD1. After removal of 2 bases from V and 4 bases from J, the junction contained 4 bases not matched to a gene. Germline V lookup: CDR1 GTSNPN, CDR2 SVGIG (reference sequence). The length of the CDR3 is 13 residues. CDR3 in amino acids: CAWSPYRGTEAFF. For the CDR3, the DNA is TGTGCCTGGAGTCCTTACAGGGGCACTGAAGCTTTCTTT.